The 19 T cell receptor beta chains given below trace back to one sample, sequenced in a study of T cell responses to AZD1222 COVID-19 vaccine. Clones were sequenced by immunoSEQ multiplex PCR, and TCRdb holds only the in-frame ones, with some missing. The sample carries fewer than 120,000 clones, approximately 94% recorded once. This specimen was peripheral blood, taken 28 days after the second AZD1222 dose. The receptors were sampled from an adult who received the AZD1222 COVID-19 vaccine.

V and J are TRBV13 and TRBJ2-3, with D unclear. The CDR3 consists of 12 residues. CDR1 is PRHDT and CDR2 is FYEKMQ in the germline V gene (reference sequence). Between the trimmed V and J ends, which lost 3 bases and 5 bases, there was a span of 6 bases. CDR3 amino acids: CASSLTRDTQYF. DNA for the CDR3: TGTGCCAGCAGCTTGACAAGAGATACGCAGTATTTT.

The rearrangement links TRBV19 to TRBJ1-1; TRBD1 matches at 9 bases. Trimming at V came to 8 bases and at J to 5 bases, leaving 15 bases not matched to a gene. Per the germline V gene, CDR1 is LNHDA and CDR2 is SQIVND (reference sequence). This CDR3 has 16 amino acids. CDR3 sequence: CASEDVQGAWVTEAFF. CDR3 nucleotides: TGTGCCAGTGAAGATGTACAGGGGGCTTGGGTAACTGAAGCTTTCTTT. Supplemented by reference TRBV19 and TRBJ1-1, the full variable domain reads DGGITQSPKYLFRKEGQNVTLSCEQNLNHDAMYWYRQDPGQGLRLIYYSQIVNDFQKGDIAEGYSVSREKKESFPLTVTSAQKNPTAFYLCASEDVQGAWVTEAFFGQGTRLTVV.

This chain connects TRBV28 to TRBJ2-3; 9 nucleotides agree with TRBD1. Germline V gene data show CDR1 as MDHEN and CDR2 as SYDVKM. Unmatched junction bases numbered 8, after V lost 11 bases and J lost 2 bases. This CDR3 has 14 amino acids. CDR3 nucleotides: TGTGCCCTGGCGAGGACAGGGGTCACAGATACGCAGTATTTT. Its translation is CALARTGVTDTQYF. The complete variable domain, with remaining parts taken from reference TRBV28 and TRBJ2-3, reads DVKVTQSSRYLVKRTGEKVFLECVQDMDHENMFWYRQDPGLGLRLIYFSYDVKMKEKGDIPEGYSVSREKKERFSLILESASTNQTSMYLCALARTGVTDTQYFGPGTRLTVL.

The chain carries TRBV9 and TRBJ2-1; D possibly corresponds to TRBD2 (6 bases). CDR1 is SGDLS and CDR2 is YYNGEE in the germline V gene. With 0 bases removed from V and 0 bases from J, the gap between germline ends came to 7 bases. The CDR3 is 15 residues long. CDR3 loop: CASSVGSGSYNEQFF. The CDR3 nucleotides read TGTGCCAGCAGCGTAGGTAGCGGCTCCTACAATGAGCAGTTCTTC.

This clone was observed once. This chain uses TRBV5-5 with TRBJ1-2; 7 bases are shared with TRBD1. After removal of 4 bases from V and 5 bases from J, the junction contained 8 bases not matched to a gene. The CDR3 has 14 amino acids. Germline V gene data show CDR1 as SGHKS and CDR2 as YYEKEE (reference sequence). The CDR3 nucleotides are TGTGCCAGCAGCCCCGACAGGGTTAGATATGGCTACACCTTC. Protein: CASSPDRVRYGYTF.

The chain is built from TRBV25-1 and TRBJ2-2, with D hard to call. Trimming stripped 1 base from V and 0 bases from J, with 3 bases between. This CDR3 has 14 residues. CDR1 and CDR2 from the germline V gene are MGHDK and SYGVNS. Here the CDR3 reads CASSEWANTGELFF. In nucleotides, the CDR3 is TGTGCCAGCAGTGAATGGGCGAACACCGGGGAGCTGTTTTTT.

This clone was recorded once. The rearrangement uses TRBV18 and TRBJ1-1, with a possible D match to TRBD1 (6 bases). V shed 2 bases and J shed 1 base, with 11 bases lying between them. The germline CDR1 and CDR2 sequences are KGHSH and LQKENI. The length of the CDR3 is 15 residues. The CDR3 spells CASSPVPGANTEAFF. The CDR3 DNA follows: TGTGCCAGCTCACCAGTCCCAGGGGCGAACACTGAAGCTTTCTTT.

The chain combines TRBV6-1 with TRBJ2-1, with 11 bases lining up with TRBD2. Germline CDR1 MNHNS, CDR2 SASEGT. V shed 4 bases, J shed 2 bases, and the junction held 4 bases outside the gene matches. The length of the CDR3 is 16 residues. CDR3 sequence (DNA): TGTGCCAGCAGTGCGACTAGCGGGAACCCCTACAATGAGCAGTTCTTC. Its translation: CASSATSGNPYNEQFF.

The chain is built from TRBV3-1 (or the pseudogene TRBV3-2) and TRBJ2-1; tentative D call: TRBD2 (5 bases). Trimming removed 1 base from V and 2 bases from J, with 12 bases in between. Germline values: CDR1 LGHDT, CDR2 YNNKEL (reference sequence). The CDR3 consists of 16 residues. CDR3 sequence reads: CASSQGSGYTYNEQFF. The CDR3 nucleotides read TGTGCCAGCAGCCAAGGGAGCGGCTATACCTACAATGAGCAGTTCTTC.

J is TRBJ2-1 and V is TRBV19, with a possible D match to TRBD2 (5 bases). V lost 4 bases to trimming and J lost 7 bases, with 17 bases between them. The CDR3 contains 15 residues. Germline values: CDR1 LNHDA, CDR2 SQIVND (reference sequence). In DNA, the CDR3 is TGTGCCAGTAGTACTATGGCTAGCCATTCGAATGAGCAGTTCTTC. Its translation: CASSTMASHSNEQFF.

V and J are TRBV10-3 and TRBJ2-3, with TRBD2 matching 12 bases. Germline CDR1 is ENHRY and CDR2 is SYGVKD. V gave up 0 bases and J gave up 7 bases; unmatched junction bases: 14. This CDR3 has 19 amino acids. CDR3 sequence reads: CAISESTPGLAGGRNTQYF. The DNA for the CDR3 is TGTGCCATCAGTGAGTCGACGCCGGGGCTAGCGGGGGGGCGAAATACGCAGTATTTT.

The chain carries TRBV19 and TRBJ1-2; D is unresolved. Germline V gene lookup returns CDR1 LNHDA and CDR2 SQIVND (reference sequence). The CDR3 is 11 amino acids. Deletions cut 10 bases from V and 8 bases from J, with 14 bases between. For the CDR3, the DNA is TGTGCCACCCTGGGAGGGAACGGCTACACCTTC. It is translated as CATLGGNGYTF.

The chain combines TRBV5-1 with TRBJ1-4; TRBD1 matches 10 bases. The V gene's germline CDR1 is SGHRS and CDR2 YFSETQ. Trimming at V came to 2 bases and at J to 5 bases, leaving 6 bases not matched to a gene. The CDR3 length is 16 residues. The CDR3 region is CASSLLGQGPNEKLFF. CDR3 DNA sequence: TGCGCCAGCAGCTTATTGGGACAGGGGCCCAATGAAAAACTGTTTTTT. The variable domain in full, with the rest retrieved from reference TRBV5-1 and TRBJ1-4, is KAGVTQTPRYLIKTRGQQVTLSCSPISGHRSVSWYQQTPGQGLQFLFEYFSETQRNKGNFPGRFSGRQFSNSRSEMNVSTLELGDSALYLCASSLLGQGPNEKLFFGSGTQLSVL.

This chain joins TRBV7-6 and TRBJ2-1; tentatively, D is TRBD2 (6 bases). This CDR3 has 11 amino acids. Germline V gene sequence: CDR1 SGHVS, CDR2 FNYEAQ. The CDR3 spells CAISDGGGQFF. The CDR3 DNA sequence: TGTGCGATCAGCGATGGGGGAGGGCAGTTCTTC.

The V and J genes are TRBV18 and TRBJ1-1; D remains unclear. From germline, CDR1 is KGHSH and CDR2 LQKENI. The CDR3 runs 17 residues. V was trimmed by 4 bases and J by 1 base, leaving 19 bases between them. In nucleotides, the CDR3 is TGTGCCAGCTCACTCAGCCCCCCTGCCGGGAAGAACACTGAAGCTTTCTTT. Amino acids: CASSLSPPAGKNTEAFF.

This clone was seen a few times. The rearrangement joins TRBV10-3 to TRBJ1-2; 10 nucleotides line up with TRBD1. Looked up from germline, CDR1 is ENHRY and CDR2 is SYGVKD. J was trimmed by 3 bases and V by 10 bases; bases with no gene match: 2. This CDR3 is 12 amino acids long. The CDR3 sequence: CATGQGDYGYTF. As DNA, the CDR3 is TGTGCCACCGGACAGGGGGACTATGGCTACACCTTC.

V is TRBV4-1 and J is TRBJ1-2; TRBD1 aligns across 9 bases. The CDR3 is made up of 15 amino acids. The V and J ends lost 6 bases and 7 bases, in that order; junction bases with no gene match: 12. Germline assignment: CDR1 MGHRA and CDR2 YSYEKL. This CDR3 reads CASRRPDRGVGGYTF. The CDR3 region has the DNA TGCGCCAGCAGGCGTCCGGACAGGGGAGTAGGTGGCTACACCTTC.

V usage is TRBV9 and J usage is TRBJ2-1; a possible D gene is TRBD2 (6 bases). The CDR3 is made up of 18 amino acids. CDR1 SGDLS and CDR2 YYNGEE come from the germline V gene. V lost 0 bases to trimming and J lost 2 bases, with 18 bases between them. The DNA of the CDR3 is TGTGCCAGCAGCGTAGGGTGGAGGGGAGACTATCCCTACAATGAGCAGTTCTTC. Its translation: CASSVGWRGDYPYNEQFF.

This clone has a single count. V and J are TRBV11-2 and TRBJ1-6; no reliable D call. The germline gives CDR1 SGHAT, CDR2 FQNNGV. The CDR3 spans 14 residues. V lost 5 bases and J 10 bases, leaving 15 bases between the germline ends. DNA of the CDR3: TGTGCCAGCAGCCTCGGCCCAGTAGGGTCACCCCTCCACTTT. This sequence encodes CASSLGPVGSPLHF.